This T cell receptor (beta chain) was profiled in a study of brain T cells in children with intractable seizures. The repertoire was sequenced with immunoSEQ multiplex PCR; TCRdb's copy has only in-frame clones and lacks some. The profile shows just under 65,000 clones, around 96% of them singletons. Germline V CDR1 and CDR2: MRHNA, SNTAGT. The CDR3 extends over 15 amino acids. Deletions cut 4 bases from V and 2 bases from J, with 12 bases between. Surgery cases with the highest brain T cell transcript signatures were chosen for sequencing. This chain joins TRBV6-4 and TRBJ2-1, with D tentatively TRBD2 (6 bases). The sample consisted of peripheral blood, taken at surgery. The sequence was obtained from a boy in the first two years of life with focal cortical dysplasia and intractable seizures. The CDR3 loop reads CASSGGRGPYNEQFF. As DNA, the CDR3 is TGTGCCAGCAGTGGCGGGCGGGGTCCCTACAATGAGCAGTTCTTC.